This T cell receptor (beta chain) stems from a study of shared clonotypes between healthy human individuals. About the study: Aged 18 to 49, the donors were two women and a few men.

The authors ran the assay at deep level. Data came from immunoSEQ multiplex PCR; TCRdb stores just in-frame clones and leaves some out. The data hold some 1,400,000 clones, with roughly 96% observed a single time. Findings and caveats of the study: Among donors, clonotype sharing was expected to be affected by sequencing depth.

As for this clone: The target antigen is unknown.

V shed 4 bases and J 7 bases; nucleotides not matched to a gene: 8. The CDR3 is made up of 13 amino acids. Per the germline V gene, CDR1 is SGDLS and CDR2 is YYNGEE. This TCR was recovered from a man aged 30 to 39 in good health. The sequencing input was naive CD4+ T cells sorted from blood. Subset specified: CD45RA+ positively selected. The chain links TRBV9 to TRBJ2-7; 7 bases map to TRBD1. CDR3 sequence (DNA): TGTGCCAGCAGCCCTAAGGACAGGTCGGAGCAGTACTTC. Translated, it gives CASSPKDRSEQYF.